The source of this T cell receptor (beta chain) is a study of Ad26.COV2.S vaccination and SARS-CoV-2 variants. Treatment reported: roughly 18 received Ad26.COV2.S at low or high dose, single or two shots; several received placebo; per-sample allocation not given. The investigators took samples on day 63 after the first vaccine or placebo injection. The protocol was immunoSEQ multiplex PCR, while the TCRdb copy is restricted to in-frame clones and leaves out a portion. The sample holds roughly 700,000 clones, around 89% seen once. With V trimmed by 6 bases and J by 1 base, 3 bases remained unmatched. CDR1 and CDR2 from the germline V gene are MNHEY and SVGAGI. This CDR3 is 15 amino acids long.

The source of this sequence is a person between 18 and 65 years old who received the Ad26.COV2.S COVID-19 vaccine or a placebo. The gene calls are TRBV6-5 and TRBJ2-7; TRBD2 matches 13 bases. The specimen was peripheral blood, collected in a trial of Ad26.COV2.S vaccine versus placebo. The CDR3 nucleotides read TGTGCCAGCAGCCGACTAGCGGGAGGTTCCTACGAGCAGTACTTC. This codes for CASSRLAGGSYEQYF.